This TCR beta chain is drawn from a study of T cells in Graves' hyperthyroidism and ophthalmopathy. It was RNA transcripts that yielded the amplified TCR beta CDR3 regions. First-round RT-PCR targeting the TCR CDR3 was performed with the HTBI primer set. TCRdb redid the calling of the multiplex PCR reads with MiXCR, one entry per CDR3 protein. The table has about 350,000 distinct CDR3 sequences, 13% to 15% seen once; the top ten hold approximately 20%. In this sample, this clonotype turned up many times. Its target is not known. Trimming removed 5 bases from V and 6 bases from J, with 19 bases in between. The CDR3 extends over 15 amino acids. Germline CDR1 reads MNHNS; CDR2 reads SASEGT. Study outcomes and limitations: Stable hyperthyroidism and ophthalmopathy were separated using 13 V-J signatures. Most thyroid-expanded clonotypes above 0.001 were also found in blood.

With duration under 3 months, ophthalmopathy was active: Clinical Activity Score at least 3, NOSPECS at least 4. This receptor was taken from a woman between 55 and 75 years old with Graves' ophthalmopathy. The chain recombines TRBV6-1 with TRBJ1-1; a weak D match, TRBD1 (5 bases). The specimen sequenced was blood. The CDR3 spells CASSQRRGAVSEAFF. CDR3 DNA sequence: TGTGCCAGCAGTCAACGGAGGGGCGCAGTCTCTGAAGCTTTCTTT.